This is a list of T cell receptor beta chains from one sample in a study of cytomegalovirus exposure and HLA in healthy donors. Libraries were prepared by immunoSEQ multiplex PCR; TCRdb keeps only in-frame clonotypes and omits some of them. This sample's clone table lists about 72,000 clones. Material: PBMCs. The receptors come from a man in his forties in good health and CMV-seronegative. Both conserved end residues are part of each CDR3. A D gene is named only where the DNA matches it firmly.

TRBV28	.	TRBJ1-4	TGTGCCAGCAGTTTAATATCGGCAGGGGAAAATGAAAAACTGTTTTTT	CASSLISAGENEKLFF
TRBV6-5	.	TRBJ1-5	TGTGCCAGCAGTACGGGGAACAATCAGCCCCAGCATTTT	CASSTGNNQPQHF
TRBV29-1	TRBD1	TRBJ1-4	TGCAGCCCCAATAGGGGGCGTATACGCATACCTATTTACAAACTGTTTTTT	CSPNRGRIRIPIYKLFF
TRBV5-1	TRBD1	TRBJ1-1	TGCGCCAGCAGCAAGCTGACAGGGGGCACTGAAGCTTTCTTT	CASSKLTGGTEAFF
TRBV6-1	.	TRBJ2-6	TGTGCCAGCAGGAGGAACTCTGGGGCCAACGTCCTGACTTTC	CASRRNSGANVLTF
TRBV18	.	TRBJ2-6	TGTGCCAGCTCACCCCAACAGGGCTCTGGGGCCAACGTCCTGACTTTC	CASSPQQGSGANVLTF
TRBV6-5	.	TRBJ2-3	TGTGCCAGCAGCCCCCGGAGGGGGCCGGCAGATACGCAGTATTTT	CASSPRRGPADTQYF
TRBV5-1	.	TRBJ2-1	TGCGCCAGCAGCTTGGTCCCAGGGGCTAGCTCCTACAATGAGCAGTTCTTC	CASSLVPGASSYNEQFF
TRBV9	.	TRBJ2-7	TGTGCCAGCAGCGTAGCAGCAGGGGAGTCCTACGAGCAGTACTTC	CASSVAAGESYEQYF
TRBV6-5	.	TRBJ1-1	TGTGCCAGCACTATAGACAGGTCGAACACTGAAGCTTTCTTT	CASTIDRSNTEAFF
TRBV19	TRBD1	TRBJ2-7	TGTGCCAGTAGTAGGGACAGGGGCTACGAGCAGTACTTC	CASSRDRGYEQYF
TRBV29-1	TRBD1	TRBJ1-1	TGCAGCACCAGGGACAGAGTTGGGAACACTGAAGCTTTCTTT	CSTRDRVGNTEAFF
TRBV13	TRBD2	TRBJ2-2	TGTGCCAGCAGCTTGCGCTTGAAGCGGGGGTCGAACACCGGGGAGCTGTTTTTT	CASSLRLKRGSNTGELFF
TRBV5-3	TRBD1	TRBJ1-2	TGTGCCAGAAGCTGCCGACAGGGGGCTAACTATGGCTACACCTTC	CARSCRQGANYGYTF
TRBV4-1	.	TRBJ2-2	TGCGCCAGCAGCCAAGGGGGGCAGGGGCCGACCGGGGAGCTGTTTTTT	CASSQGGQGPTGELFF
TRBV28	.	TRBJ1-5	TGTGCCAGCAGCGCAACAGGGTTCGCGAATCAGCCCCAGCATTTT	CASSATGFANQPQHF
TRBV2	TRBD1	TRBJ2-3	TGTGCCAGCAGTGACGGGACAGGGGGGGATACGCAGTATTTT	CASSDGTGGDTQYF
TRBV30	.	TRBJ1-3	TGTGCCTGGAATGGAGAAGTCGGAAACACCATATATTTT	CAWNGEVGNTIYF
TRBV5-4	TRBD2	TRBJ2-1	TGTGCCAGCAGCTCTAGCGGGGGGGCCTACAATGAGCAGTTCTTC	CASSSSGGAYNEQFF
TRBV7-6	TRBD1	TRBJ1-4	TGTGCCAGCAGCAACGGCGCAGGGGGCGGTGAAAAACTGTTTTTT	CASSNGAGGGEKLFF
TRBV6-5	TRBD1	TRBJ2-7	TGTGCCAGCAGTTTTCGGACAGGGAAGAGGAACGAGCAGTACTTC	CASSFRTGKRNEQYF
TRBV6-1	TRBD1	TRBJ1-5	TGTGCCAGCAGTGAAGCGGCCAGGGGGGAGGATCAGCCCCAGCATTTT	CASSEAARGEDQPQHF
TRBV5-5	.	TRBJ1-3	TGTGCCAGCAGCCACACCGGGTCTACGGATTGGGGAGGTAGAAACACCATATATTTT	CASSHTGSTDWGGRNTIYF
TRBV5-4	.	TRBJ1-1	TGTGCCAGCAGCTTGAACACAGGGCGTCGAGCTTTCTTT	CASSLNTGRRAFF
TRBV7-2	.	TRBJ1-2	TGTGCCAGCAGCTTGAACAGCTTTAACTATGGCTACACCTTC	CASSLNSFNYGYTF
TRBV4-2	TRBD1	TRBJ2-7	TGTGCCAGCAGCCAAGATTCGGGACAGGGGATACCCTACGAGCAGTACTTC	CASSQDSGQGIPYEQYF
TRBV5-6	TRBD2	TRBJ2-1	TGTGCCAGCAGCTCCCGGGGGGGAAACTACAATGAGCAGTTCTTC	CASSSRGGNYNEQFF
TRBV5-4	TRBD1	TRBJ2-6	TGTGCCAGCAGCTTGGCCAGGGACAGGGGTGCTGGGGCCAACGTCCTGACTTTC	CASSLARDRGAGANVLTF
TRBV6-1	.	TRBJ1-5	TGTGCCAGCACGCGAGGACAGAATAGCAATCAGCCCCAGCATTTT	CASTRGQNSNQPQHF
TRBV19	.	TRBJ1-2	TGTGCCAGTAGTCCATTAGACCGAGGCAATGGCTACACCTTC	CASSPLDRGNGYTF
TRBV30	TRBD1	TRBJ2-1	TGTGCCTGGAGGGACAGGGAATCCTACAATGAGCAGTTCTTC	CAWRDRESYNEQFF
TRBV6-5	.	TRBJ1-3	TGTGCCAGCAGATCGTTGACAGGAAACACCATATATTTT	CASRSLTGNTIYF
TRBV9	.	TRBJ2-2	TGTGCCAGCAGCGTGTTTGGAGGGAACACCGGGGAGCTGTTTTTT	CASSVFGGNTGELFF
TRBV25-1	.	TRBJ2-1	TGTGCCAGCAAAGCTCCGGGACAAGAGGTAGTCTTC	CASKAPGQEVVF
TRBV6-6	TRBD2	TRBJ2-7	TGTGCCAGCGGGGACTACTCCTACGAGCAGTACTTC	CASGDYSYEQYF
TRBV5-6	.	TRBJ1-4	TGTGCCAGCAGCTTTACGGGGGAGGCGTTTGTAAAACTGTTTTTT	CASSFTGEAFVKLFF